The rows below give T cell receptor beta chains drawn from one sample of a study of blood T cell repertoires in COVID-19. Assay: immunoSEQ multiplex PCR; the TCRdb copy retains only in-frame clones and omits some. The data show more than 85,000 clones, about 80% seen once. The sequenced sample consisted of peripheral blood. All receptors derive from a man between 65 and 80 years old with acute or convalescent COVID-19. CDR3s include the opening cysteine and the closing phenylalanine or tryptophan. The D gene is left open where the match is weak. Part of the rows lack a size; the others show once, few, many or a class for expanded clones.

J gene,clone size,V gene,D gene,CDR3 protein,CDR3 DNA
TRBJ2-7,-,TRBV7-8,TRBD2,CASRLVTSGTYRHEQYF,TGTGCCAGCAGATTAGTGACTAGCGGGACATATAGGCACGAGCAGTACTTC
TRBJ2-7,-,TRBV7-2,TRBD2,CASSLARRWGLAGTYEQYF,TGTGCCAGCAGCTTAGCGCGGAGATGGGGACTAGCGGGAACCTACGAGCAGTACTTC
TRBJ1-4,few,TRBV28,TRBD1,CASSRGLSNEKLFF,TGTGCCAGCAGCAGGGGGCTCTCTAATGAAAAACTGTTTTTT
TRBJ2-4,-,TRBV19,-,CASATVPRGNIQYF,TGTGCCAGCGCGACCGTCCCGAGGGGGAACATTCAGTACTTC
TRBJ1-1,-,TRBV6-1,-,CASSELPTGRSAEAFF,TGTGCCAGCAGTGAACTCCCGACAGGACGTTCCGCTGAAGCTTTCTTT
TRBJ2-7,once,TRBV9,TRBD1,CASSNRDRGARQYF,TGTGCCAGCAGCAACCGGGACAGGGGGGCTCGGCAGTACTTC
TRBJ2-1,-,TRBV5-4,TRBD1,CASSLLTGAYNEQFF,TGTGCCAGCAGCTTGTTGACAGGGGCCTACAATGAGCAGTTCTTC
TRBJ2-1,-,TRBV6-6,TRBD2,CASSQPTQSARSGSHNEQFF,TGTGCCAGCAGCCAACCCACTCAAAGCGCCCGGAGCGGGAGTCACAATGAGCAGTTCTTC
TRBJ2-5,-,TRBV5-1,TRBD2,CASTEHDRGVTQYF,TGCGCCAGCACCGAGCACGACCGGGGGGTGACCCAGTACTTC
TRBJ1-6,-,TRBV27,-,CASSTPGDSPLHF,TGTGCCAGCAGTACCCCCGGGGATTCACCCCTCCACTTT
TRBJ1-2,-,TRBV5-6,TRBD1,CASTGGQGRSGASSYTF,TGTGCCAGCACCGGCGGACAGGGGAGATCCGGGGCGAGTAGCTACACCTTC
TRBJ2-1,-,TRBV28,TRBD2,CASWGTGGRGEQFF,TGTGCCAGCTGGGGGACGGGAGGGCGAGGTGAGCAGTTCTTC
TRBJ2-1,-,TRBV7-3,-,CASSLNRAGRLNEQFF,TGTGCCAGCAGCTTAAATCGGGCAGGGCGTTTGAATGAGCAGTTCTTC
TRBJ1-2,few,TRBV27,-,CASSSHEGTGLSGGYTF,TGTGCCAGCAGTTCCCACGAAGGAACAGGATTATCGGGCGGCTACACCTTC
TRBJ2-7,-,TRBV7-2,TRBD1,CASAGGWYEQYF,TGTGCCAGCGCAGGGGGATGGTACGAGCAGTACTTC
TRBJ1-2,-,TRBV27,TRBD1,CASSLMWYEGAGGYTF,TGTGCCAGCAGTCTAATGTGGTACGAGGGGGCCGGTGGCTACACCTTC
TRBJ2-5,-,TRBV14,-,CASSQAGKETQYF,TGTGCCAGCAGCCAAGCAGGGAAGGAGACCCAGTACTTC
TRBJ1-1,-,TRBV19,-,CASSTHGGAGNTEAFF,TGTGCCAGTAGCACCCACGGGGGGGCAGGGAACACTGAAGCTTTCTTT
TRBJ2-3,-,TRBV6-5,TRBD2,CASSYGLATDTQYF,TGTGCCAGCAGTTATGGACTAGCGACAGATACGCAGTATTTT
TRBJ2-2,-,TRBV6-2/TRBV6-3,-,CASSRTATNTGELFF,TGTGCCAGCAGTCGGACAGCGACTAACACCGGGGAGCTGTTTTTT
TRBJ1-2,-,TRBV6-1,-,CASSEARGGYGYTF,TGTGCCAGCAGTGAAGCGAGAGGCGGCTATGGCTACACCTTC
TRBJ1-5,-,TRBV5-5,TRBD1,CASSWTGLRNQPQHF,TGTGCCAGCAGTTGGACAGGGCTTCGCAATCAGCCCCAGCATTTT
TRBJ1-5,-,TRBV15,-,CATSRDDPRNPQPQHF,TGTGCCACCAGCAGAGATGATCCCAGGAACCCTCAGCCCCAGCATTTT
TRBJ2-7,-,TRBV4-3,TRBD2,CASSQDGSGGPYEQYF,TGCGCCAGCAGCCAAGATGGCAGCGGGGGCCCATACGAGCAGTACTTC
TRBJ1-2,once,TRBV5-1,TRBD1,CASSGQGGFDGYTF,TGCGCCAGCAGCGGACAGGGAGGCTTCGATGGCTACACCTTC
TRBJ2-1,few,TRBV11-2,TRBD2,CASSLAGRRNNEQFF,TGTGCCAGCAGCTTAGCCGGGAGGAGGAACAATGAGCAGTTCTTC
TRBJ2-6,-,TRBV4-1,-,CASSQYSSSGANVLTF,TGCGCCAGCAGCCAATACAGCAGCTCTGGGGCCAACGTCCTGACTTTC
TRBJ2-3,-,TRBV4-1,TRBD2,CASSQGLVRRSGAPTVYQYF,TGCGCCAGCAGCCAAGGTCTGGTCAGGCGGAGCGGGGCCCCCACGGTTTATCAGTATTTT
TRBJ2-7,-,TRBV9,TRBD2,CASSVDSGRFDEQYF,TGTGCCAGCAGCGTAGATTCCGGGAGGTTCGACGAGCAGTACTTC
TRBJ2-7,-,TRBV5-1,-,CASSFPRGGKSYEQYF,TGCGCCAGCAGCTTCCCTAGGGGGGGCAAGTCCTACGAGCAGTACTTC
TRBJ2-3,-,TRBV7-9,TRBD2,CASSFSGRGLDTQYF,TGTGCCAGCAGCTTTAGCGGGAGAGGGTTAGATACGCAGTATTTT
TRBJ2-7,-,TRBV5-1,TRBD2,CASSLAGLAGEGTYEQYF,TGCGCCAGCAGCTTGGCCGGACTAGCGGGAGAAGGAACCTACGAGCAGTACTTC
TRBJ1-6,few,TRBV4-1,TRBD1,CASSLSTGGSYNSPLHF,TGCGCCAGCAGCCTCTCGACAGGGGGCTCCTATAATTCACCCCTCCACTTT
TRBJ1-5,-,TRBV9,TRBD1,CASSENRGGGPQHF,TGTGCCAGCAGCGAGAACAGGGGTGGGGGGCCCCAGCATTTT
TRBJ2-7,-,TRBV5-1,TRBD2,CASSLSRTSIDEQYF,TGCGCCAGCAGCCTTTCGAGGACTAGCATCGACGAGCAGTACTTC
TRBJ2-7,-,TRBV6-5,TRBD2,CASSYLAGGDYEQYF,TGTGCCAGCAGTTACCTAGCGGGAGGTGATTACGAGCAGTACTTC
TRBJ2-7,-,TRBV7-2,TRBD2,CASSLEGGEVHEQYF,TGTGCCAGCAGCTTAGAGGGAGGGGAAGTTCACGAGCAGTACTTC
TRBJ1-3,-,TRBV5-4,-,CASSLPQLGDSGNTIYF,TGTGCCAGCAGCTTGCCCCAACTTGGGGACTCCGGAAACACCATATATTTT
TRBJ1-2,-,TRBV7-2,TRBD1,CASSLAGGEDGYTF,TGTGCCAGCAGCTTAGCAGGGGGCGAAGATGGCTACACCTTC
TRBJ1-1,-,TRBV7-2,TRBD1,CASRKRTGKDEAFF,TGTGCCAGCCGAAAGAGGACAGGGAAGGATGAAGCTTTCTTT
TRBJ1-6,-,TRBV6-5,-,CASRAGEGDNSPLHF,TGTGCCAGCAGGGCCGGAGAAGGGGATAATTCACCCCTCCACTTT
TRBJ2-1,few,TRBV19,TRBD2,CASRKREGTGDEQFF,TGTGCCAGTAGAAAGCGGGAGGGCACGGGAGATGAGCAGTTCTTC
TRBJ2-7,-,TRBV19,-,CASSRGLASYEQYF,TGTGCCAGTAGTAGGGGACTCGCCTCCTACGAGCAGTACTTC
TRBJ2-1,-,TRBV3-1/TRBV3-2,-,CASSQGPGAWGNEQFF,TGTGCCAGCAGCCAAGGGCCAGGGGCATGGGGCAATGAGCAGTTCTTC
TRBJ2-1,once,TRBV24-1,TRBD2,CATSLAGDAQAYNEQFF,TGTGCCACCAGTTTAGCGGGGGATGCGCAAGCCTACAATGAGCAGTTCTTC
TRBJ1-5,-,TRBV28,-,CASSLDPGEGQPQHF,TGTGCCAGCAGTTTAGACCCGGGAGAGGGTCAGCCCCAGCATTTT
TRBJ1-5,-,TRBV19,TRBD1,CASSPRTGAGPQHF,TGTGCCAGTAGTCCCCGGACAGGGGCTGGCCCCCAGCATTTT
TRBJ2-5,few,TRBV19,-,CASSNPGVPETQYF,TGTGCCAGTAGTAACCCGGGAGTCCCAGAGACCCAGTACTTC
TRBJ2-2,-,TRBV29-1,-,CSAITGYTNTGELFF,TGCAGCGCTATAACAGGGTACACGAACACCGGGGAGCTGTTTTTT
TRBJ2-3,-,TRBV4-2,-,CASSQDPTYPVDTQYF,TGTGCCAGCAGCCAAGATCCAACCTACCCGGTGGATACGCAGTATTTT
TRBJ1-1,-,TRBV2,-,CASYRADTEAFF,TGTGCCAGTTACAGGGCTGACACTGAAGCTTTCTTT
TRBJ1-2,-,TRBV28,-,CASSLQGKWLGGYTF,TGTGCCAGCAGCTTACAGGGAAAGTGGTTGGGAGGCTACACCTTC
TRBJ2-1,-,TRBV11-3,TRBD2,CASSRLAGAHNEQFF,TGTGCCAGCAGCCGACTAGCGGGAGCGCACAATGAGCAGTTCTTC